This is a list of T cell receptor beta chains from one sample in a study of cytomegalovirus exposure and HLA in healthy donors. TCRdb keeps only in-frame clones here, not all; method: immunoSEQ multiplex PCR. The table has approximately 92,000 clones, around 81% seen once. The sequenced sample consisted of PBMCs. Receptors were obtained from a woman aged 70-85 years in good health and CMV-seropositive. Each CDR3 is given without its conserved first and last residue.

V gene: TRBV19; J gene: TRBJ2-7; CDR3 protein: ASQSSLGGSYEQY
V gene: TRBV7-6; J gene: TRBJ2-5; CDR3 protein: ASSLRDTQETQY
V gene: TRBV18; J gene: TRBJ2-5; CDR3 protein: ASSPTSSQETQY
V gene: TRBV5-1; J gene: TRBJ1-5; CDR3 protein: ASSLRPSGGNQPQH
V gene: TRBV7-8; J gene: TRBJ1-1; CDR3 protein: ASSFQTGGDTEAF
V gene: TRBV5-1; J gene: TRBJ2-3; CDR3 protein: ASSPRVAGGKDTQY
V gene: TRBV7-8; J gene: TRBJ2-2; CDR3 protein: ASSLRDRVSGELF
V gene: TRBV4-2; J gene: TRBJ2-7; CDR3 protein: ASSQELTSSYEQY
V gene: TRBV28; J gene: TRBJ2-1; CDR3 protein: ASTLAGGTSYNEQF
V gene: TRBV2; J gene: TRBJ1-3; CDR3 protein: ASSIRARDRGDSSGNTIY
V gene: TRBV6-6; J gene: TRBJ1-3; CDR3 protein: ASSPTGAGSGNTIY
V gene: TRBV7-2; J gene: TRBJ2-7; CDR3 protein: ASSFLPTGYYEQY
V gene: TRBV7-2; J gene: TRBJ2-7; CDR3 protein: ASSLGGPNEQY
V gene: TRBV2; J gene: TRBJ2-5; CDR3 protein: ASSVREWAQLYQEAQY
V gene: TRBV4-2; J gene: TRBJ1-2; CDR3 protein: ASSHGQGNYGYT
V gene: TRBV30; J gene: TRBJ1-1; CDR3 protein: AWSKTGIRTEAF
V gene: TRBV30; J gene: TRBJ1-5; CDR3 protein: AWSVGRAGNQPQH
V gene: TRBV18; J gene: TRBJ2-1; CDR3 protein: ASSPTASLYNEQF
V gene: TRBV6-6; J gene: TRBJ2-7; CDR3 protein: ASSYEADSYEQY
V gene: TRBV6-1; J gene: TRBJ2-7; CDR3 protein: ASRVRTGVPYEQY
V gene: TRBV7-3; J gene: TRBJ1-1; CDR3 protein: ASSLMGGENTEAF
V gene: TRBV6-7; J gene: TRBJ1-4; CDR3 protein: ASSYGRQGANEKLF
V gene: TRBV5-1; J gene: TRBJ1-1; CDR3 protein: ASSHGTGNTEAF
V gene: TRBV18; J gene: TRBJ1-4; CDR3 protein: ASSPEAGVNEKLF
V gene: TRBV27; J gene: TRBJ2-7; CDR3 protein: ASSLSGLAGEHFPYEQY
V gene: TRBV2; J gene: TRBJ1-6; CDR3 protein: ASSVDSYNSPLH
V gene: TRBV29-1; J gene: TRBJ2-5; CDR3 protein: SVEDREVRETQY
V gene: TRBV7-2; J gene: TRBJ2-7; CDR3 protein: ASSSPAGTGLYEQY
V gene: TRBV5-6; J gene: TRBJ1-2; CDR3 protein: ASSHRGHYGYT
V gene: TRBV9; J gene: -; CDR3 protein: ASSPRVGSAIEQY
V gene: TRBV4-3; J gene: TRBJ1-1; CDR3 protein: ASSQGGGRRTEAF
V gene: TRBV7-3; J gene: TRBJ2-2; CDR3 protein: ASRLDISGGELF
V gene: TRBV6-4; J gene: TRBJ2-5; CDR3 protein: ASTHDRGREETQY
V gene: TRBV7-2; J gene: TRBJ1-2; CDR3 protein: ASSLGDRPYGYT
V gene: TRBV18; J gene: TRBJ2-2; CDR3 protein: ASSPRGTSGSDTGELF
V gene: TRBV21-1; J gene: TRBJ2-7; CDR3 protein: ASSLPQRTASSYEQY
V gene: TRBV5-1; J gene: TRBJ2-2; CDR3 protein: ASRRGQFGSGELF
V gene: TRBV18; J gene: TRBJ2-2; CDR3 protein: ASSPLDRANTGELF
V gene: TRBV7-7; J gene: TRBJ2-5; CDR3 protein: ASSQLAGASETQY
V gene: TRBV7-2; J gene: TRBJ1-4; CDR3 protein: ASSLQAPGQGEKLF
V gene: TRBV7-2; J gene: TRBJ2-1; CDR3 protein: ASSLGLAEYNEQF